The rows below give T cell receptor beta chains drawn from one sample of a study of T-cell memory formation after mild COVID-19. TCRdb recomputed calls from the 5' RACE reads with MiXCR, one row per CDR3 protein. The sample lists 350,000 to 450,000 distinct CDR3 sequences, 20% to 25% occurring once. Sequenced material: PBMCs or a T cell subset sorted from them (not recorded which). The receptors originated from an adult woman who had mild COVID-19 (a few samples of this study predate the infection). Cell type and time point are not known. The CDR3 runs from the conserved cysteine through the conserved F or W. Fields, in order: clone size, V gene, CDR3 protein. A row's size may be missing; if present it is once, few, many or a size class.

few TRBV6-2/TRBV6-3 CASSYYRDSGYTF
. TRBV12-3/TRBV12-4 CASRLGQAFANTGELFF
. TRBV2 CASIIGQGYEQYF
. TRBV7-6 CASRSQGLETQYF
many TRBV7-3 CASSLSGTDTQYF
. TRBV12-3/TRBV12-4 CASSLVPANEKLFF
. TRBV5-5 CASSPGSSGGTYQETQYF
. TRBV10-3 CAISEKAGYTF
few TRBV5-6 CASSESGSAYEQYF
few TRBV13 CASSLRGTNPLNEQFF
many TRBV11-2 CASKGRETQYF
. TRBV11-2 CASSPPLGF
few TRBV29-1 CSVGRQGAPTATQYF
. TRBV2 CASKAGGGDTQYF
. TRBV12-3/TRBV12-4 CASHLVGTDTQYF
. TRBV12-3/TRBV12-4 CASTGQGVSPLHF
. TRBV4-2 CASSQVGGGGTEAFF
. TRBV20-1 CSAVSLGSGGNSYNEQFF
few TRBV20-1 CSARGTGGVQPQQF
. TRBV6-1 CASRGKGTEAFF
. TRBV24-1 CATSDSSGGRTEAFF
. TRBV6-2/TRBV6-3 CASSYPLAGSSYNEQFF
. TRBV19 CASSMSRDLSYEQYF
few TRBV7-2 CASSFLGVGSPLHF
. TRBV4-3 CASSPSTVRVRLSEGTIYF
. TRBV20-1 CSAPYRAGDEQYF
. TRBV30 CAWRWQGTEAFF
. TRBV7-3 CASSPKAVTPGLAGANEQFF
. TRBV7-8 CASSPTSGGASETQYF
few TRBV5-1 CASSLGFGSGRQREYF
many TRBV19 CASSSDGSGYTF
. TRBV10-3 CAIPLAGVREQYF
. TRBV30 CAWSVRRTVDNEQFF
few TRBV9 CASNQLATNTGELFF
few TRBV12-3/TRBV12-4 CASSYRGVLGAGNTIYF
few TRBV7-2 CASSLGQPGQPQHF
. TRBV9 CASSVGLRPGINEQFF
few TRBV7-2 CASSWGQGAGTGELFF